The clone carrying this TCR beta chain has ten or more counts. No antigen is known for it. From the reads, TCRdb called clonotypes with MiXCR, one entry per CDR3 protein. The sample records some 180,000 distinct CDR3 sequences, about 20% being singletons. This sample was included in a study of T cell repertoires in cytomegalovirus infection. Study results and caveats: Dominating the ex vivo response were TCR beta clonotypes that were CMV-specific and HLA-C-restricted.

Trimming pared 8 bases from V and 7 bases from J, leaving 12 bases between. Germline V gives CDR1 MNHNS, CDR2 SASEGT. This CDR3 is 13 amino acids long. The sequenced sample was PBMCs. This sequence joins TRBV6-1 and TRBJ1-6; D gene ambiguous. The clonotype was recovered from a human donor in good health (CMV status not recorded). Some clones in this sample may be carry-over from other donors' samples. The CDR3: CASAQFSNSPLHF. For the CDR3, the DNA is TGTGCCAGCGCTCAGTTCTCCAATTCACCCCTCCACTTT.